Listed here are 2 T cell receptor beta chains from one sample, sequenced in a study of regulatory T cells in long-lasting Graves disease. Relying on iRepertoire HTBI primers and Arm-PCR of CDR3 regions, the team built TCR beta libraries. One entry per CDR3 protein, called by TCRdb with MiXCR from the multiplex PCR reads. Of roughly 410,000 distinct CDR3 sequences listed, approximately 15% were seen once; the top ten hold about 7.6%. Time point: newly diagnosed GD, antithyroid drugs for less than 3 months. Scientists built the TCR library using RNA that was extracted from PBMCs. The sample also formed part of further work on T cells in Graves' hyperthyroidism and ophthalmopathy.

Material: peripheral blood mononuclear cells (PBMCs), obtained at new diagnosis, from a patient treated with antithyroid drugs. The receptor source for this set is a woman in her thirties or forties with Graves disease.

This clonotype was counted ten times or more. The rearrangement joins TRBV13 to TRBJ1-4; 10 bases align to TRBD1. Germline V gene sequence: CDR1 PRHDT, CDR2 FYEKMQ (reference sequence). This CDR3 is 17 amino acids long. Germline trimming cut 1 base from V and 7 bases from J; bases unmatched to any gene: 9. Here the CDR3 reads CASSLAATGGVGEKLFF. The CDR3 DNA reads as TGTGCCAGCAGCTTAGCTGCGACAGGGGGCGTCGGTGAAAAACTGTTTTTT.

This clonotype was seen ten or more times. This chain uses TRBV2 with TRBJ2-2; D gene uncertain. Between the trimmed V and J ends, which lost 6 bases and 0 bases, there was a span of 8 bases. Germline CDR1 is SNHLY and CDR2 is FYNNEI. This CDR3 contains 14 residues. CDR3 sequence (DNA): TGTGCCAGCAGGGACCAACCGAACACCGGGGAGCTGTTTTTT. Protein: CASRDQPNTGELFF. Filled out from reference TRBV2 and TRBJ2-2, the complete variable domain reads EPEVTQTPSHQVTQMGQEVILRCVPISNHLYFYWYRQILGQKVEFLVSFYNNEISEKSEIFDDQFSVERPDGSNFTLKIRSTKLEDSAMYFCASRDQPNTGELFFGEGSRLTVL.